This is a list of T cell receptor beta chains from one sample in a study of blood T cell repertoires in COVID-19. Data came from immunoSEQ multiplex PCR; TCRdb stores just in-frame clones and leaves some out. The sample records 350,000 to 450,000 clones, about 89% being singletons. The sample was PBMCs or T cells enriched from blood (not recorded which). All receptors come from a woman in her forties who had been exposed to COVID-19. CDR3s include the opening cysteine and the closing phenylalanine or tryptophan. The D gene is left open where the match is weak. Not all rows give a size; the values are once, few, many and, for expanded clones, a class.

j_gene: TRBJ2-7; abundance: few; v_gene: TRBV9; d_gene: TRBD1; len: 15; CDR3aa: CASSPRTGGSYEQYF; CDR3nt: TGTGCCAGCAGCCCCCGGACAGGTGGGTCCTACGAGCAGTACTTC
j_gene: TRBJ1-2; abundance: .; v_gene: TRBV9; d_gene: .; len: 13; CDR3aa: CASSVASNYGYTF; CDR3nt: TGTGCCAGCAGCGTAGCTTCTAACTATGGCTACACCTTC
j_gene: TRBJ1-2; abundance: .; v_gene: TRBV6-5; d_gene: .; len: 13; CDR3aa: CASNLQVNYGYTF; CDR3nt: TGTGCCAGCAATTTACAGGTTAACTATGGCTACACCTTC
j_gene: TRBJ2-3; abundance: .; v_gene: TRBV5-1; d_gene: TRBD2; len: 18; CDR3aa: CASSRGRTSGSFADTQYF; CDR3nt: TGCGCCAGCAGCCGGGGTCGGACTAGCGGGAGTTTCGCAGATACGCAGTATTTT
j_gene: TRBJ1-4; abundance: .; v_gene: TRBV27; d_gene: .; len: 14; CDR3aa: CASSFIGVGEKLFF; CDR3nt: TGTGCCAGCAGTTTTATCGGGGTTGGGGAAAAACTGTTTTTT
j_gene: TRBJ1-2; abundance: .; v_gene: TRBV12-3/TRBV12-4; d_gene: .; len: 12; CDR3aa: CASSLLGHGYTF; CDR3nt: TGTGCCAGCAGTTTGTTGGGCCATGGCTACACCTTC
j_gene: TRBJ2-7; abundance: .; v_gene: TRBV5-6; d_gene: .; len: 15; CDR3aa: CASSLNGVPPYEQYF; CDR3nt: TGTGCCAGCAGCTTGAACGGAGTCCCGCCCTACGAGCAGTACTTC
j_gene: TRBJ1-4; abundance: .; v_gene: TRBV7-2; d_gene: TRBD1; len: 17; CDR3aa: CASSKTRGGTGDEKLFF; CDR3nt: TGTGCCAGCAGCAAGACCCGGGGGGGGACAGGGGACGAAAAACTGTTTTTT
j_gene: TRBJ2-7; abundance: few; v_gene: TRBV5-1; d_gene: TRBD1; len: 15; CDR3aa: CASSRSGGATYEQYF; CDR3nt: TGCGCCAGCTCCCGGTCAGGGGGCGCGACCTACGAGCAGTACTTC
j_gene: TRBJ2-2; abundance: .; v_gene: TRBV5-4; d_gene: .; len: 15; CDR3aa: CASSLVTRAAGELFF; CDR3nt: TGTGCCAGCAGCTTAGTAACCCGAGCCGCCGGGGAGCTGTTTTTT
j_gene: TRBJ2-7; abundance: .; v_gene: TRBV27; d_gene: .; len: 16; CDR3aa: CASSFRGGAPLAEQYF; CDR3nt: TGTGCCAGCAGTTTTAGGGGGGGGGCCCCCTTAGCGGAGCAGTACTTC
j_gene: TRBJ1-4; abundance: .; v_gene: TRBV2; d_gene: .; len: 14; CDR3aa: CASSGRDNREKLFF; CDR3nt: TGTGCCAGCAGTGGCCGGGACAACCGGGAAAAACTGTTTTTT
j_gene: TRBJ1-3; abundance: .; v_gene: TRBV14; d_gene: .; len: 16; CDR3aa: CASSQENGGGGNTIYF; CDR3nt: TGTGCCAGCAGCCAAGAGAACGGGGGTGGTGGAAACACCATATATTTT
j_gene: TRBJ2-1; abundance: .; v_gene: TRBV15; d_gene: TRBD2; len: 17; CDR3aa: CATSRASGSRSYNEQFF; CDR3nt: TGTGCCACCAGCAGAGCTAGCGGGAGTCGGTCCTACAATGAGCAGTTCTTC
j_gene: TRBJ2-1; abundance: .; v_gene: TRBV3-1/TRBV3-2; d_gene: TRBD2; len: 16; CDR3aa: CASSQEASGGPGEQFF; CDR3nt: TGTGCCAGCAGCCAAGAGGCGTCGGGAGGGCCGGGTGAGCAGTTCTTC
j_gene: TRBJ2-1; abundance: once; v_gene: TRBV10-3; d_gene: TRBD2; len: 17; CDR3aa: CAIRSEGLADSYNEQFF; CDR3nt: TGTGCCATCAGGTCGGAGGGACTAGCGGACTCCTACAATGAGCAGTTCTTC
j_gene: TRBJ1-6; abundance: once; v_gene: TRBV27; d_gene: .; len: 18; CDR3aa: CASSFLTGSSSYNSPLHF; CDR3nt: TGTGCCAGCAGTTTTTTAACAGGGTCGAGCTCCTATAATTCACCCCTCCACTTT
j_gene: TRBJ1-1; abundance: .; v_gene: TRBV20-1; d_gene: .; len: 11; CDR3aa: CSAVRDTEAFF; CDR3nt: TGCAGTGCTGTGAGGGACACTGAAGCTTTCTTT
j_gene: TRBJ1-2; abundance: .; v_gene: TRBV3-1/TRBV3-2; d_gene: TRBD1; len: 15; CDR3aa: CASSHRMGQFYGYTF; CDR3nt: TGTGCCAGCAGCCACCGAATGGGACAGTTTTATGGCTACACCTTC
j_gene: TRBJ2-7; abundance: .; v_gene: TRBV2; d_gene: TRBD1; len: 13; CDR3aa: CASRGQGNNEQYF; CDR3nt: TGTGCCAGCAGGGGACAGGGGAACAACGAGCAGTACTTC
j_gene: TRBJ1-2; abundance: once; v_gene: TRBV29-1; d_gene: .; len: 13; CDR3aa: CSVEKSQYAGYTF; CDR3nt: TGCAGCGTTGAAAAGTCGCAGTACGCTGGCTACACCTTC
j_gene: TRBJ1-3; abundance: .; v_gene: TRBV29-1; d_gene: .; len: 13; CDR3aa: CSVVKGVRNTIYF; CDR3nt: TGCAGCGTTGTGAAAGGGGTACGAAACACCATATATTTT
j_gene: TRBJ2-7; abundance: .; v_gene: TRBV19; d_gene: TRBD1; len: 12; CDR3aa: CVSQGIGGEQYF; CDR3nt: TGTGTTTCACAGGGGATTGGTGGCGAGCAGTACTTC
j_gene: TRBJ2-2; abundance: .; v_gene: TRBV7-8; d_gene: TRBD1; len: 18; CDR3aa: CASSLYTRTGANTGELFF; CDR3nt: TGTGCCAGCAGCTTATACACTCGTACAGGGGCGAACACCGGGGAGCTGTTTTTT
j_gene: TRBJ2-1; abundance: .; v_gene: TRBV6-5; d_gene: TRBD2; len: 14; CDR3aa: CASEVSGRAYEQFF; CDR3nt: TGTGCCAGCGAGGTGAGCGGGAGGGCCTATGAGCAGTTCTTC
j_gene: TRBJ1-2; abundance: once; v_gene: TRBV19; d_gene: .; len: 11; CDR3aa: CASRTGAGYTF; CDR3nt: TGTGCCAGTAGGACAGGAGCAGGCTACACCTTC
j_gene: TRBJ1-1; abundance: .; v_gene: TRBV3-1/TRBV3-2; d_gene: .; len: 12; CDR3aa: CASSQSVTEAFF; CDR3nt: TGTGCCAGCAGCCAATCAGTCACTGAAGCTTTCTTT
j_gene: TRBJ2-2; abundance: .; v_gene: TRBV15; d_gene: TRBD1; len: 16; CDR3aa: CATSRDADREVGELFF; CDR3nt: TGTGCCACCAGCAGAGATGCGGACAGGGAAGTCGGGGAGCTGTTTTTT
j_gene: TRBJ2-1; abundance: .; v_gene: TRBV6-6; d_gene: .; len: 12; CDR3aa: CASSFDGGEQFF; CDR3nt: TGTGCCAGCAGTTTCGACGGGGGTGAGCAGTTCTTC
j_gene: TRBJ2-3; abundance: .; v_gene: TRBV6-2/TRBV6-3; d_gene: TRBD2; len: 13; CDR3aa: CASSYAGVNTQYF; CDR3nt: TGTGCCAGCAGTTACGCGGGAGTGAATACGCAGTATTTT
j_gene: TRBJ1-5; abundance: .; v_gene: TRBV18; d_gene: TRBD1; len: 17; CDR3aa: CASSPTRGQGNNQPQHF; CDR3nt: TGTGCCAGCTCTCCCACCCGCGGACAGGGGAACAATCAGCCCCAGCATTTT
j_gene: TRBJ1-1; abundance: .; v_gene: TRBV13; d_gene: .; len: 13; CDR3aa: CASSLGLGGKAFF; CDR3nt: TGTGCCAGCAGCTTAGGCCTTGGAGGGAAAGCTTTCTTT
j_gene: TRBJ2-2; abundance: .; v_gene: TRBV5-4; d_gene: TRBD2; len: 15; CDR3aa: CASSLGTSLTGELFF; CDR3nt: TGTGCCAGCAGCTTAGGGACTAGCCTTACCGGGGAGCTGTTTTTT
j_gene: TRBJ2-2; abundance: .; v_gene: TRBV5-5; d_gene: .; len: 16; CDR3aa: CASSLARARGTGELFF; CDR3nt: TGTGCCAGCAGCTTGGCCAGGGCCCGAGGCACCGGGGAGCTGTTTTTT